These T cell receptor beta chains were read from a single sample in a study of identical twins. TCRdb passed the 5' RACE reads through MiXCR, listing each CDR3 protein once. Of about 520,000 distinct CDR3 sequences listed, about 20% are singletons. This sample also appeared in a second study, on T cells expressing NK-cell markers.

Sequencing was carried out using CD4+ T cells sorted from blood. These receptors came from a woman between 18 and 29 years old in good health. Both conserved end residues are part of each CDR3. The order of the fields is V gene, D gene, J gene, CDR3 length, clone size, CDR3 DNA, CDR3 protein. D genes are given only for firm matches. Clone size appears in some rows only: once, few, many, or a class for an expanded clone.

TRBV25-1,NA,TRBJ2-5,15,NA,TGTGCCAGCAGTGACCCTCGGCAGGGTGGAGAGACCCAGTACTTC,CASSDPRQGGETQYF
TRBV3-1,TRBD2,TRBJ2-2,15,NA,TGTGCCAGCAGCCCGACTAGCGGGGTCCCCGGGGAGCTGTTTTTT,CASSPTSGVPGELFF
TRBV20-1,TRBD2,TRBJ2-5,15,NA,TGCAGTGCTCCCCCTAGCGGGCGAAGACAAGAGACCCAGTACTTC,CSAPPSGRRQETQYF
TRBV25-1,TRBD2,TRBJ2-1,13,NA,TGTGCCAGCGGGCGGGAGGCGAGGAATGAGCAGTTCTTC,CASGREARNEQFF
TRBV2,TRBD1,TRBJ2-7,15,few,TGTGCCAGCAGTGAACTGACAGGGAACTACGAGGGGCAGTACTTC,CASSELTGNYEGQYF
TRBV6-1,TRBD2,TRBJ2-7,14,NA,TGTGCCAGCACCCGACTAGCGGGTGACTACGAGCAGTACTTC,CASTRLAGDYEQYF
TRBV28,NA,TRBJ1-5,15,few,TGTGCCAGCAGTCCTCAGGGGAGATGGCGTCAGCCCCAGCATTTT,CASSPQGRWRQPQHF
TRBV20-1,NA,TRBJ1-1,15,NA,TGCAGTGCTAGAGCCCCTGGGGGGCGTGGCACTGAAGCTTTCTTT,CSARAPGGRGTEAFF
TRBV20-1,NA,TRBJ1-1,13,few,TGCAGTGCTAGACTTAGGGGGGGGCGAGGGGCTTTCTTT,CSARLRGGRGAFF
TRBV5-1,TRBD1,TRBJ2-1,15,NA,TGCGCCAGCAGCTTTTCCGGGACAGGGAGCAATGAGCAGTTCTTC,CASSFSGTGSNEQFF
TRBV5-1,TRBD2,TRBJ2-3,14,few,TGCGCCACTCGACTAGCGGGAGAGGCAGATACGCAGTATTTT,CATRLAGEADTQYF
TRBV27,TRBD2,TRBJ2-3,16,few,TGTGCCAGCAGTTCCTTACGGACTAGCGAGACAGATACGCAGTATTTT,CASSSLRTSETDTQYF
TRBV10-3,NA,TRBJ2-2,14,few,TGTGCCATCAGTGAGTCGTGGCCCCCCGGGGAGCTGTTTTTT,CAISESWPPGELFF
TRBV18,NA,TRBJ2-5,14,NA,TGTGCCAGCTCACCAATCATACCTCAAGAGACCCAGTACTTC,CASSPIIPQETQYF
TRBV12-3/TRBV12-4,TRBD2,TRBJ2-3,14,few,TGTGCCAGCAGGCTTAGCGGGATCACAGATACGCAGTATTTT,CASRLSGITDTQYF
TRBV4-3,NA,TRBJ2-1,15,few,TGCGCCAGCAGCCAAGATTCGGTTTCCTACAATGAGCAGTTCTTC,CASSQDSVSYNEQFF
TRBV5-1,NA,TRBJ2-3,13,NA,TGCGCCAGCAGCTTGTTGGGGGTGGATACGCAGTATTTT,CASSLLGVDTQYF
TRBV12-3/TRBV12-4,NA,TRBJ2-5,12,NA,TGTGCCAGCAGCCCGACGGGCGGGACCCAGTACTTC,CASSPTGGTQYF
TRBV4-3,TRBD2,TRBJ2-3,17,NA,TGCGCCAGCAGCCAAGCCCCAGCGGGAGGGGCCACAGATACGCAGTATTTT,CASSQAPAGGATDTQYF
TRBV5-1,TRBD1,TRBJ2-4,16,NA,TGCGCCAGCAGCTTGGTCCAGGGGGCTACAAAAAACATTCAGTACTTC,CASSLVQGATKNIQYF
TRBV7-9,TRBD2,TRBJ2-1,17,few,TGTGCCAGCAGCTTCCGCAGACTAGCGGGTTCTCTCAATGAGCAGTTCTTC,CASSFRRLAGSLNEQFF
TRBV3-1,NA,TRBJ2-1,13,few,TGTGCCAGCAGCCCCCACGGGCGCAATGAGCAGTTCTTC,CASSPHGRNEQFF
TRBV7-2,NA,TRBJ2-5,15,NA,TGTGCCAGCAGCTTCAGCAGCGGTCTCCAAGAGACCCAGTACTTC,CASSFSSGLQETQYF
TRBV14,NA,TRBJ2-5,14,NA,TGTGCCAGCAGCCCCCGGGGCTTACAAGAGACCCAGTACTTC,CASSPRGLQETQYF
TRBV7-2,NA,TRBJ2-2,13,NA,TGTGCCAGCAGCCTCGCCTGGGTCGGGGAGCTGTTTTTT,CASSLAWVGELFF
TRBV12-3/TRBV12-4,NA,TRBJ1-1,14,NA,TGTGCCAGCAGACGACAACTCTCGAACACTGAAGCTTTCTTT,CASRRQLSNTEAFF
TRBV12-3/TRBV12-4,NA,TRBJ1-2,13,NA,TGTGCCAGCACCCTGAATAGGGTACGTGGCTACACCTTC,CASTLNRVRGYTF
TRBV12-3/TRBV12-4,TRBD2,TRBJ2-7,17,NA,TGTGCCAGCAGTCCGCCGGGACTAGCGGGCATGGATGCCGAGCAGTACTTC,CASSPPGLAGMDAEQYF
TRBV11-3,NA,TRBJ2-7,13,few,TGTGCCAGCAGCGCCTCACGGCTGGACGAGCAGTACTTC,CASSASRLDEQYF
TRBV9,TRBD1,TRBJ2-5,15,NA,TGTGCCAGCAGCGTAGATCCGGGACAGGAAAAGACCCAGTACTTC,CASSVDPGQEKTQYF
TRBV20-1,TRBD1,TRBJ1-1,15,few,TGCAGTGCTAGAGATGTCGGAGGGGGCTACACTGAAGCTTTCTTT,CSARDVGGGYTEAFF
TRBV28,NA,TRBJ2-7,12,few,TGTGCCAGCAGGCTAGGGACCTACGAGCAGTACTTC,CASRLGTYEQYF
TRBV12-3/TRBV12-4,TRBD1,TRBJ1-2,12,few,TGTGCCAGCAGTCGGGACAGGGGGTTAGAAACCTTC,CASSRDRGLETF
TRBV5-1,NA,TRBJ2-7,12,few,TGCGCCAGCAGCTCGCCAGGAACCGAGCAGTACTTC,CASSSPGTEQYF
TRBV5-5,NA,TRBJ1-5,15,NA,TGTGCCAGCAGTTTGCCGGGACCCCGTAGTAGACCCCAGCATTTT,CASSLPGPRSRPQHF
TRBV24-1,NA,TRBJ1-4,15,NA,TGTGCCACCAGTGATTTGATGACAACTAATGAAAAACTGTTTTTT,CATSDLMTTNEKLFF
TRBV5-1,NA,TRBJ2-4,16,NA,TGCGCCAGCAGGCGACGGCCCGAGGGAGCCAAAAACATTCAGTACTTC,CASRRRPEGAKNIQYF
TRBV20-1,NA,TRBJ1-1,13,few,TGCAGTGCTGACGGAGAATTCAACACTGAAGCTTTCTTT,CSADGEFNTEAFF
TRBV9,NA,TRBJ2-5,14,NA,TGTGCCAGCAGCCCTAATACCACCCCCGAGACCCAGTACTTC,CASSPNTTPETQYF
TRBV5-6,NA,TRBJ1-1,15,NA,TGTGCCAGCAGCTTGGGGGTAGGGATTATCACTGAAGCTTTCTTT,CASSLGVGIITEAFF
TRBV6-1,NA,TRBJ1-1,14,NA,TGTGCCAGCAGAGGACGGACCCCGACGGTTGAAGCTTTCTTT,CASRGRTPTVEAFF
TRBV6-2/TRBV6-3,TRBD1,TRBJ1-6,14,few,TGTGCCAGCACCCCGGGACAGACTAATTCACCCCTCCACTTT,CASTPGQTNSPLHF
TRBV12-3/TRBV12-4,TRBD1,TRBJ1-2,14,NA,TGTGCCAGCAGTCCTAGGGGGCAGGCCTATGGCTACACCTTC,CASSPRGQAYGYTF
TRBV12-3/TRBV12-4,NA,TRBJ2-7,14,NA,TGTGCCAGCGGTCCGTGTGACCCTGCGGACGAGCAGTACTTC,CASGPCDPADEQYF
TRBV30,TRBD1,TRBJ1-2,13,NA,TGTGCCTGGGCCCGGGACAGGGGGTTTGTCTACACCTTC,CAWARDRGFVYTF
TRBV29-1,NA,TRBJ2-3,15,NA,TGCAGCGGGGATTACCGGGGAAGGGGGACAGATACGCAGTATTTT,CSGDYRGRGTDTQYF